This TCR beta chain was sequenced during a study of blood T cell repertoires in COVID-19. At the level of the study: PBMCs, B-cell-depleted T cells, or T cells provided the cDNA or gDNA that made up the material.

This clone was seen more than once but under ten times. Other nucleotide sequences from this sample produce the same CDR3. The table came from immunoSEQ multiplex PCR; TCRdb's copy has only in-frame clones and leaves some out. Of around 160,000 clones in the sample, roughly 80% are singletons; the top ten hold approximately 2.7%. CDR1 SEHNR and CDR2 FQNEAQ come from the germline V gene (reference sequence). With 1 base removed from V and 4 bases from J, the gap between germline ends came to 10 bases. This CDR3 comprises 14 residues. The TCR sequence derives from a middle-aged woman with active or convalescent COVID-19. The chain couples TRBV7-9 to TRBJ2-5; D may be TRBD1 (5 bases). The sample consisted of peripheral blood. The DNA for the CDR3 is TGTGCCAGCAGCTTAGAATTTAGGGGAGAGACCCAGTACTTC. Its translation: CASSLEFRGETQYF.